These 5 T cell receptor beta chains were all obtained from the same sample, sequenced in a study of persistence of HIV-infected CD4 T cells. The libraries were made with immunoSEQ version 4 in survey mode. Method: immunoSEQ multiplex PCR; TCRdb's copy keeps in-frame clones and lacks some. The sample holds about 36,000 clones; 85% to 90% are singletons and the top ten take 5.4%. The stimulus was an HIV-1 Gag 15-mer peptide pool, 0.8 to 1 ug/peptide/mL. Sorted nonresponding memory CD4+ T cells were CD40L-negative, CD69-negative, CD45RO-high. These TCRs' antigens remain unknown. The sequencing here drew on cultured CD4+ T cells from PBMCs, taken from a patient who received antiretroviral therapy. These receptors came from an adult with HIV. The donor label of this sample is uncertain.

The J gene is TRBJ2-3, the V gene TRBV5-4, with D perhaps matching TRBD1 or TRBD2 (5 bases each). V lost 3 bases to trimming and J lost 2 bases, with 16 bases between them. This CDR3 comprises 16 residues. Germline CDR1 is SGHNT and CDR2 is YYREEE (reference sequence). The CDR3 loop is CASSSPRDGNTDTQYF. CDR3 bases: TGTGCCAGCAGCTCTCCCCGGGACGGGAACACAGATACGCAGTATTTT.

The gene calls are TRBV28 and TRBJ2-5; D is ambiguous. The CDR3 has 10 residues. The germline V and J ends were trimmed by 4 bases and 7 bases, with 4 bases remaining between them. Germline loops: CDR1 MDHEN, CDR2 SYDVKM. CDR3 in amino acids: CASSSGTQYF. The CDR3 region has the DNA TGTGCCAGCAGTTCAGGGACCCAGTACTTC. The whole variable domain, remainder taken from reference TRBV28 and TRBJ2-5, is DVKVTQSSRYLVKRTGEKVFLECVQDMDHENMFWYRQDPGLGLRLIYFSYDVKMKEKGDIPEGYSVSREKKERFSLILESASTNQTSMYLCASSSGTQYFGPGTRLLVL.

The V gene is TRBV24-1, the J gene TRBJ2-7; maybe TRBD1 (6 bases). Trimming cost V 3 bases and J 9 bases, with 23 bases left between them. The CDR3 covers 16 residues. Per germline, CDR1 KGHDR and CDR2 SFDVKD. CDR3 loop: CATSDRSVGQTHGQYF. The DNA for the CDR3 is TGTGCCACCAGTGATCGCTCAGTCGGACAGACCCACGGGCAGTACTTC.

This clone appeared once. The chain joins TRBV5-1 to TRBJ2-5; TRBD1 is a possible D gene (6 bases). The germline V gene has CDR1 SGHRS and CDR2 YFSETQ. V was clipped by 3 bases and J by 5 bases, with 17 bases between them. The CDR3 extends over 15 amino acids. In DNA form, the CDR3 reads TGCGCCAGCAGCTCCTCAGGGGACCCCCGGGAGACCCAGTACTTC. It is translated as CASSSSGDPRETQYF.

As to this clone: Sequence at one end of the junction differs from germline and may be a read error. The chain recombines TRBV12-3 or TRBV12-4 with TRBJ2-3; tentatively, D is TRBD2 (6 bases). This CDR3 contains 12 residues. The CDR3 loop reads CASSLAPDTQYF. In DNA form, the CDR3 reads TGTGCCAGCAGTCTAGCGCCAGATACGCAGTATTTT.